Shown below are 30 T cell receptor beta chains from a single sample sequenced in a study of T cells in Graves' hyperthyroidism and ophthalmopathy. TCR beta CDR3 sequences were amplified from RNA transcripts. When the TCR CDR3 underwent first-round RT-PCR, the HTBI primer set was used. TCRdb recomputed calls from the multiplex PCR reads with MiXCR, one row per CDR3 protein. The sample has hundreds of thousands of distinct CDR3 sequences, around 15% seen once. The sample was blood. Receptor source: a woman aged 18-29 years with Graves' hyperthyroidism.

The chain has TRBV27 and TRBJ2-5; TRBD2 aligns across 10 bases. This CDR3 comprises 13 residues. Germline CDR1 is MNHEY and CDR2 is SMNVEV (reference sequence). The V gene end was trimmed by 8 bases and the J gene end by 3 bases; junction bases not matched to a gene: 3. The CDR3: CASQGLAEETQYF. The CDR3 bases are TGTGCCAGCCAAGGACTAGCGGAAGAGACCCAGTACTTC.

Ten or more counts support this clonotype. The CDR3 DNA sequence: TGTGCCAGCAGTTTTCTGTCCATGAACACTGAAGCTTTCTTT. Encoded protein: CASSFLSMNTEAFF. The J gene is TRBJ1-1, the V gene TRBV27; D gene ambiguous. The CDR3 has 14 residues. Trimming removed 3 bases at V and 0 bases at J, with 8 bases between. Germline V gene data show CDR1 as MNHEY and CDR2 as SMNVEV (reference sequence).

This clonotype was seen a few times. The genes are TRBV5-6 and TRBJ2-7; 7 bases line up with TRBD2. The CDR3 runs 15 residues. The ends lost 4 bases at V and 3 bases at J; junction bases unmatched: 10. The germline V gene has CDR1 SGHDT and CDR2 YYEEEE. DNA of the CDR3: TGTGCCAGCAGCCGTGCGGGAGACCCAAACTACGAGCAGTACTTC. It encodes CASSRAGDPNYEQYF.

The gene calls are TRBV24-1 and TRBJ1-5; 8 nucleotides line up with TRBD1. Germline V CDR1 and CDR2: KGHDR, SFDVKD. The V gene end was trimmed by 3 bases and the J gene end by 7 bases; junction bases not matched to a gene: 7. The CDR3 sequence is 15 residues long. The CDR3 loop is CATSDRTGPEQPQHF. The CDR3 nucleotides are TGTGCCACCAGTGATCGGACAGGGCCTGAACAGCCCCAGCATTTT.

This clonotype was counted at least ten times. This chain links TRBV11-2 with TRBJ1-5, with D perhaps TRBD1 (5 bases). This CDR3 contains 14 residues. CDR1 SGHAT and CDR2 FQNNGV come from the germline V gene. Trimming left V 5 bases short and J 7 bases short, with 15 bases between. CDR3 amino acids: CASSLWGVAQPQHF. CDR3 in DNA: TGTGCCAGCAGCCTCTGGGGGGTTGCACAGCCCCAGCATTTT.

This clonotype was seen many times. This chain connects TRBV20-1 to TRBJ2-3; 16 nucleotides match TRBD2. This CDR3 has 17 amino acids. The ends lost 1 base at V and 4 bases at J; junction bases unmatched: 5. In germline, CDR1 is DFQATT, CDR2 SNEGSKA (reference sequence). The CDR3, as DNA: TGCAGTGCTAGAGCCCCGGGACTAGCGGGAGGGCCAGATACGCAGTATTTT. Its protein product is CSARAPGLAGGPDTQYF.

As for this clonotype: This may arise from a read error, as a much more abundant clone is one base away. V gene TRBV7-2 combines with J gene TRBJ2-3; D gene uncertain. This CDR3 spans 15 amino acids. CDR1 and CDR2 (germline): SGHTA, FQGNSA. The germline V and J ends were trimmed by 2 bases and 6 bases, with 15 bases remaining between them. The CDR3 region has the DNA TGTGCCAGCAGCTTACACTCTACCCTTGGGGATACGCAGTATTTT. It translates to CASSLHSTLGDTQYF.

This clonotype showed up many times. This chain links TRBV6-1 with TRBJ2-2; D is unclear. CDR3 length: 16 residues. Germline V CDR1 and CDR2: MNHNS, SASEGT. Trimming pared 2 bases from V and 5 bases from J, leaving 15 bases between. The CDR3 DNA is TGTGCCAGCAGTGAACGAGGCAGCTGGTGGACCGGGGAGCTGTTTTTT. Amino acid sequence: CASSERGSWWTGELFF.

This clonotype came up a few times. The V call is TRBV5-1, the J call TRBJ2-7; D unresolved. CDR3 length equals 15 residues. The germline V gene has CDR1 SGHRS and CDR2 YFSETQ. The germline V and J ends were trimmed by 6 bases and 1 base, with 17 bases remaining between them. In DNA, the CDR3 is TGCGCCAGCACACGCGGTCCGCATATTTCCTACGAGCAGTACTTC. Its protein is CASTRGPHISYEQYF.

This clonotype appeared a few times. This chain connects TRBV25-1 to TRBJ2-7; perhaps TRBD1 as D (6 bases). The CDR3 is 13 residues long. V was shortened by 0 bases and J by 6 bases, with 9 bases between the two germline ends. From germline, CDR1 is MGHDK and CDR2 SYGVNS. CDR3 sequence: CASSEYKDSEQYF. Written as DNA, the CDR3 is TGTGCCAGCAGTGAATATAAGGACAGCGAGCAGTACTTC.

The chain links TRBV28 to TRBJ2-5, with D maybe TRBD1 (5 bases). The V and J ends lost 3 bases and 9 bases respectively, with 14 bases between them. Germline CDR1 reads MDHEN; CDR2 reads SYDVKM. The CDR3 is 13 residues long. The CDR3 DNA reads as TGTGCCAGCAGTTTGTATGCGAAGACAGCCCAGTACTTC. It is translated as CASSLYAKTAQYF.

V and J are TRBV6-1 and TRBJ1-6; D remains unclear. The germline CDR1 and CDR2 sequences are MNHNS and SASEGT. V lost 5 bases, J lost 11 bases, and 10 bases lay in between. The CDR3 consists of 12 residues. CDR3 region: CASSLLGAPLHF. The CDR3 DNA sequence: TGTGCCAGCAGTCTCTTGGGCGCACCCCTCCACTTT.

This clonotype appeared many times. The chain links TRBV2 to TRBJ2-1; 9 bases are shared with TRBD2. With 6 bases clipped from V and 0 bases from J, the junction kept 3 bases outside the gene matches. Germline lookup yields CDR1 SNHLY and CDR2 FYNNEI. There are 15 residues in the CDR3. CDR3 nucleotide sequence: TGTGCCAGCAGCGATAGCGGGAGCTCCTACAATGAGCAGTTCTTC. This sequence encodes CASSDSGSSYNEQFF.

CDR3 sequence reads: CSVGQGTNEQFF. The CDR3 DNA reads TGCAGCGTTGGACAGGGGACCAATGAGCAGTTCTTC. The V and J genes are TRBV29-1 and TRBJ2-1; 8 bases agree with TRBD1. Unmatched junction bases numbered 2, after V lost 4 bases and J lost 6 bases. This CDR3 has 12 residues. Looked up from germline, CDR1 is SQVTM and CDR2 is ANQGSEA.

The chain couples TRBV19 to TRBJ1-5; D possibly corresponds to TRBD1 (5 bases). The CDR3 consists of 15 residues. Trimming removed 3 bases from V and 7 bases from J, with 16 bases in between. Germline loops: CDR1 LNHDA, CDR2 SQIVND (reference sequence). CDR3 sequence (DNA): TGTGCCAGTAGTATTACCAGCAGGGTAGGGCAGCCCCAGCATTTT. Amino acids: CASSITSRVGQPQHF.

This clonotype was picked up a small number of times. V and J are TRBV28 and TRBJ1-5, with TRBD1 as a possible D gene (5 bases). CDR3 size: 15 residues. V lost 2 bases and J 4 bases, leaving 12 bases between the germline ends. The germline gives CDR1 MDHEN, CDR2 SYDVKM. This CDR3 is CASSLEGPRNQPQHF. The CDR3 DNA sequence: TGTGCCAGCAGTTTAGAGGGGCCGAGAAATCAGCCCCAGCATTTT. Complete variable domain (other parts from reference TRBV28 and TRBJ1-5): DVKVTQSSRYLVKRTGEKVFLECVQDMDHENMFWYRQDPGLGLRLIYFSYDVKMKEKGDIPEGYSVSREKKERFSLILESASTNQTSMYLCASSLEGPRNQPQHFGDGTRLSIL.

This clonotype was seen more than once but under ten times. The chain carries TRBV9 and TRBJ2-1; 7 bases are shared with TRBD2. The germline CDR1 and CDR2 sequences are SGDLS and YYNGEE. The CDR3 is made up of 15 amino acids. V lost 4 bases and J lost 7; bases outside the gene matches: 11. This chain's CDR3 is CASSPGLVGGNEQFF. CDR3 sequence (DNA): TGTGCCAGCAGCCCAGGACTAGTTGGGGGGAATGAGCAGTTCTTC.

Only a few counts were recorded for this clonotype. This sequence joins TRBV24-1 and TRBJ2-1, with 7 bases fitting TRBD2. This CDR3 region has 19 residues. Germline V lookup: CDR1 KGHDR, CDR2 SFDVKD. J lost 6 bases, V lost 5 bases, and 21 bases had no gene match. In nucleotides, the CDR3 is TGTGCCACCAGTGCGATCTGGGGCGATCGCGGGAGTGCTTCCAATGAGCAGTTCTTC. The encoded protein is CATSAIWGDRGSASNEQFF.

The rearrangement uses TRBV3-1 and TRBJ1-5; D may be TRBD1 (5 bases). Germline loops: CDR1 LGHDT, CDR2 YNNKEL (reference sequence). V was trimmed by 0 bases and J by 5 bases, leaving 11 bases between them. The CDR3 has 15 residues. The CDR3 coding sequence is TGTGCCAGCAGCCAAGATGGGACTCTTCATCAGCCCCAGCATTTT. As protein: CASSQDGTLHQPQHF.

The CDR3, as DNA: TGTGCCAGCCGAACGGCAAGAGGGGAGCTGTTTTTT. Its translation: CASRTARGELFF. The chain links TRBV28 to TRBJ2-2; D is undetermined. This CDR3 contains 12 residues. The germline gives CDR1 MDHEN, CDR2 SYDVKM. The V end lost 8 bases, the J end lost 8 bases, and 12 bases lay between the germline ends. The full variable domain, its missing parts supplied by reference TRBV28 and TRBJ2-2, is DVKVTQSSRYLVKRTGEKVFLECVQDMDHENMFWYRQDPGLGLRLIYFSYDVKMKEKGDIPEGYSVSREKKERFSLILESASTNQTSMYLCASRTARGELFFGEGSRLTVL.

On this clonotype itself: A much larger clone differs by one base, so this may be a read error. For the CDR3, the DNA is TGTGCCAGCAGTGATTTCAGCGGGACAGGGAACTACGAGCAGTACTTC. Amino acids: CASSDFSGTGNYEQYF. The chain employs TRBV6-1 and TRBJ2-7; 9 positions agree with TRBD1. Germline loops: CDR1 MNHNS, CDR2 SASEGT. J was trimmed by 3 bases and V by 3 bases; bases with no gene match: 9. CDR3 length: 16 amino acids.

This clonotype showed up just a few times. The gene calls are TRBV12-3 or TRBV12-4 and TRBJ1-3, with a tentative D call TRBD1 (6 bases). CDR3 length: 15 residues. Trimming stripped 6 bases from V and 0 bases from J, with 12 bases between. For the CDR3, the DNA is TGTGCCAGCAGCCAAGACAGGAACTCTGGAAACACCATATATTTT. Protein: CASSQDRNSGNTIYF.

In its sample, this clonotype was seen a few times. This chain connects TRBV20-1 to TRBJ2-7; 9 bases are shared with TRBD2. Germline V CDR1 and CDR2: DFQATT, SNEGSKA (reference sequence). The CDR3 is made up of 13 amino acids. J was trimmed by 6 bases and V by 6 bases; bases with no gene match: 9. The CDR3 region has the DNA TGCAGTGCAGTATCCGGGACTAGCATCGAGCAGTACTTC. Protein product: CSAVSGTSIEQYF.

The chain employs TRBV3-1 and TRBJ2-3; D tentatively fits TRBD1 or TRBD2 (5 bases each). The CDR3 is made up of 14 amino acids. Germline V gives CDR1 LGHDT, CDR2 YNNKEL (reference sequence). Trimming took 4 bases from V and 6 from J, leaving 14 bases between them. CDR3 amino acids: CASSRGVNSDTQYF. As DNA, the CDR3 is TGTGCCAGCAGCCGAGGGGTGAACTCTGATACGCAGTATTTT.

A few counts support this clonotype. The chain uses TRBV6-6 and TRBJ2-1; 8 positions match TRBD2. Trimming took 1 base from V and 0 from J; bases not matched to a gene: 2. Germline CDR1 is MNHNY and CDR2 is SVGAGI (reference sequence). The CDR3 is 16 amino acids. As DNA, the CDR3 is TGTGCCAGCAGTTACTTAGCGGGAAGCTCCTACAATGAGCAGTTCTTC. Translating gives CASSYLAGSSYNEQFF.

This clonotype has more than one count but fewer than ten. The CDR3: CASSFKYGGEQYF. Written as DNA, the CDR3 is TGCGCCAGCAGCTTTAAATATGGAGGGGAGCAGTACTTC. J is TRBJ2-7 and V is TRBV5-1, with D tentatively TRBD2 (6 bases). The CDR3 runs to 13 residues. Germline V lookup: CDR1 SGHRS, CDR2 YFSETQ. V was trimmed by 2 bases and J by 7 bases, leaving 13 bases between them. Full variable domain (missing parts from reference TRBV5-1 and TRBJ2-7): KAGVTQTPRYLIKTRGQQVTLSCSPISGHRSVSWYQQTPGQGLQFLFEYFSETQRNKGNFPGRFSGRQFSNSRSEMNVSTLELGDSALYLCASSFKYGGEQYFGPGTRLTVT.

The chain has TRBV10-1 and TRBJ2-5; D not certain. V was trimmed by 0 bases and J by 4 bases, leaving 9 bases between them. The CDR3 consists of 14 residues. Germline assignment: CDR1 WNHNN and CDR2 SYGVQD (reference sequence). CDR3 in DNA: TGCGCCAGCAGTGAGTCAGTTAGCAGAGAGACCCAGTACTTC. It codes for CASSESVSRETQYF.

In DNA, the CDR3 is TGCAGTGCTAGAGCTCTAGCGGGAGGGCCGGATGAGCAGTTCTTC. Amino acids: CSARALAGGPDEQFF. This chain uses TRBV20-1 with TRBJ2-1; 12 bases are a match to TRBD2. The CDR3 consists of 15 residues. Germline V CDR1 and CDR2: DFQATT, SNEGSKA (reference sequence). Trimming took 1 base from V and 8 from J; bases not matched to a gene: 6.

This clonotype was seen more than once but under ten times. The gene calls are TRBV30 and TRBJ1-5; the D is unclear. This CDR3 comprises 12 residues. Trimming shortened V by 2 bases and J by 6 bases, and 8 bases separated the two germline ends. CDR1 and CDR2 from the germline V gene are GTSNPN and SVGIG (reference sequence). Here the CDR3 DNA reads TGTGCCTGGAGTCCGGCAGGTCAGCCCCAGCATTTT. It codes for CAWSPAGQPQHF.

V usage is TRBV6-2 or TRBV6-3 and J usage is TRBJ2-2; 10 nucleotides match TRBD1. CDR1 and CDR2 from the germline V gene are MNHEY and SVGEGT. The CDR3 sequence is 15 residues long. J gave up 3 bases and V 5 bases, and 3 bases lay outside the gene matches. CDR3 sequence reads: CASSRDRGHTGELFF. The CDR3 DNA sequence: TGTGCCAGCAGTCGGGACAGGGGTCACACCGGGGAGCTGTTTTTT.